One and the same sample provided the 29 T cell receptor beta chains below, sequenced in a study of blood T cell repertoires in COVID-19. Profiling relied on immunoSEQ multiplex PCR, and the TCRdb table lists in-frame clones only, not all of them. The sample lists over 200,000 clones, about nine tenths occurring once. The sequenced sample was peripheral blood. The receptors here all came from a man in his thirties or forties with COVID-19, enrolled during active disease.

This clone appeared a single time. The chain joins TRBV28 to TRBJ1-1, with D unresolved. CDR3 length equals 12 residues. Germline V lookup: CDR1 MDHEN, CDR2 SYDVKM. The germline V and J ends were trimmed by 3 bases and 6 bases, with 8 bases remaining between them. Here the CDR3 reads CASSFEGSEAFF. The CDR3, as DNA: TGTGCCAGCAGTTTCGAGGGTTCTGAAGCTTTCTTT.

The CDR3 loop is CASSLETGRYGYTF. CDR3 coding DNA: TGCGCCAGCAGCTTAGAGACGGGTCGGTACGGCTACACCTTC. The V call is TRBV5-1, the J call TRBJ1-2; the D is unclear. The CDR3 spans 14 residues. Germline V gene data show CDR1 as SGHRS and CDR2 as YFSETQ. The V gene lost 2 bases and the J gene lost 8 bases, with 16 bases spanning the gap.

The V and J genes are TRBV28 and TRBJ2-4; D is uncertain. Germline-derived CDR1 and CDR2 are MDHEN and SYDVKM. Deletions cut 3 bases from V and 6 bases from J, with 12 bases between. The CDR3 sequence is 14 residues long. The CDR3 coding sequence is TGTGCCAGCAGTTTTGTAAGTGAGGTAAACATTCAGTACTTC. Translation gives CASSFVSEVNIQYF.

This chain connects TRBV27 to TRBJ1-2; TRBD1 matches 8 bases. This CDR3 spans 15 amino acids. The V and J ends lost 3 bases and 3 bases, in that order; junction bases with no gene match: 6. The germline V gene has CDR1 MNHEY and CDR2 SMNVEV (reference sequence). CDR3 in amino acids: CASSLLTGGDYGYTF. CDR3 sequence (DNA): TGTGCCAGCAGTTTGTTAACAGGGGGAGACTATGGCTACACCTTC.

V is TRBV11-1 and J is TRBJ2-7; 7 positions agree with TRBD2. Per the germline V gene, CDR1 is SGHAT and CDR2 is FQDESV (reference sequence). V lost 2 bases, J lost 0 bases, and 4 bases stayed unmatched. This CDR3 spans 15 amino acids. The CDR3 loop is CASSLSGLGSYEQYF. The CDR3 region has the DNA TGTGCCAGCAGCTTAAGTGGACTAGGCTCCTACGAGCAGTACTTC.

V gene TRBV7-8 combines with J gene TRBJ2-7, with 7 bases that match TRBD2. The CDR3 is 16 residues long. Germline V gene data show CDR1 as SGHVS and CDR2 as FQNEAQ. V dropped 5 bases and J dropped 6; count of bases not matched to a gene: 16. Written as DNA, the CDR3 is TGTGCCAGCAGCCCCAAGGTTTTGGGAGGGGAAGGCGAGCAGTACTTC. Its protein product is CASSPKVLGGEGEQYF. Full variable domain (missing parts from reference TRBV7-8 and TRBJ2-7): GAGVSQSPRYKVAKRGQDVALRCDPISGHVSLFWYQQALGQGPEFLTYFQNEAQLDKSGLPSDRFFAERPEGSVSTLKIQRTQQEDSAVYLCASSPKVLGGEGEQYFGPGTRLTVT.

This chain uses TRBV5-5 with TRBJ1-5; TRBD1 matches at 8 bases. Germline CDR1 SGHKS, CDR2 YYEKEE (reference sequence). The CDR3 loop spans 15 amino acids. V was pared by 0 bases and J by 7 bases, with 6 bases of the junction left unmatched. The CDR3 DNA follows: TGTGCCAGCAGCTTGGAGAGACAGGGGACACAGCCCCAGCATTTT. Amino acid sequence: CASSLERQGTQPQHF.

The rearrangement joins TRBV15 to TRBJ2-7; TRBD1 agrees at 7 bases. CDR3 length: 13 amino acids. V lost 1 base and J lost 6; bases outside the gene matches: 3. The V gene's germline CDR1 is LNHNV and CDR2 YYDKDF (reference sequence). The CDR3 region is CATSRATGLEQYF. CDR3 sequence (DNA): TGTGCCACCAGCAGAGCGACAGGGCTCGAGCAGTACTTC.

This chain connects TRBV9 to TRBJ1-1; D is unclear. The V gene lost 0 bases and the J gene lost 10 bases, with 13 bases spanning the gap. Germline CDR1 SGDLS, CDR2 YYNGEE. The CDR3 runs to 13 residues. CDR3 nucleotide sequence: TGTGCCAGCAGCGTAGATGGGAGGCGGCCAGCTTTCTTT. The encoded protein is CASSVDGRRPAFF. Using reference TRBV9 and TRBJ1-1 for the parts outside the CDR3, the full variable domain is DSGVTQTPKHLITATGQRVTLRCSPRSGDLSVYWYQQSLDQGLQFLIQYYNGEERAKGNILERFSAQQFPDLHSELNLSSLELGDSALYFCASSVDGRRPAFFGQGTRLTVV.

The chain couples TRBV5-1 to TRBJ2-1; unclear D gene. Germline V gene lookup returns CDR1 SGHRS and CDR2 YFSETQ. V was cut by 0 bases and J by 10 bases, with 14 bases left in between. This CDR3 region has 14 residues. In nucleotides, the CDR3 is TGCGCCAGCAGCTTGGGTCGGGTGGGTGACGAGCAGTTCTTC. Encoded protein: CASSLGRVGDEQFF. The full variable domain, with the rest looked up from reference TRBV5-1 and TRBJ2-1, is KAGVTQTPRYLIKTRGQQVTLSCSPISGHRSVSWYQQTPGQGLQFLFEYFSETQRNKGNFPGRFSGRQFSNSRSEMNVSTLELGDSALYLCASSLGRVGDEQFFGPGTRLTVL.

This clone came up once. This chain connects TRBV6-5 to TRBJ2-3; 7 bases fit TRBD2. The CDR3 length is 14 residues. Germline V gives CDR1 MNHEY, CDR2 SVGAGI. With V trimmed by 6 bases and J by 5 bases, 8 bases remained unmatched. DNA of the CDR3: TGTGCCAGCAGCTGGAGCGGGGTAGGAGATACGCAGTATTTT. This translates into CASSWSGVGDTQYF.

The chain couples TRBV28 to TRBJ1-5; tentative D call: TRBD1 (6 bases). Germline V gene lookup returns CDR1 MDHEN and CDR2 SYDVKM. This CDR3 is 15 amino acids long. The ends were cut back, 2 bases at V and 2 bases at J, with 10 bases in the middle. This CDR3 reads CASSLGPGGNQPQHF. CDR3 coding DNA: TGTGCCAGCAGTTTAGGGCCAGGGGGCAATCAGCCCCAGCATTTT. Based on the CDR3 plus reference TRBV28 and TRBJ1-5, the full variable domain is DVKVTQSSRYLVKRTGEKVFLECVQDMDHENMFWYRQDPGLGLRLIYFSYDVKMKEKGDIPEGYSVSREKKERFSLILESASTNQTSMYLCASSLGPGGNQPQHFGDGTRLSIL.

The chain couples TRBV19 to TRBJ1-2; D is uncertain. The CDR3 is 12 amino acids. V was cut by 2 bases and J by 8 bases, with 9 bases left in between. Germline V gene lookup returns CDR1 LNHDA and CDR2 SQIVND (reference sequence). The DNA for the CDR3 is TGTGCCAGTAGTATATCCCGAGGGGGCTACACCTTC. Its protein product is CASSISRGGYTF.

V usage is TRBV30 and J usage is TRBJ2-2; possible D gene TRBD1, 5 bases. CDR3 length: 13 residues. Germline loops: CDR1 GTSNPN, CDR2 SVGIG (reference sequence). Trimming took 4 bases from V and 2 from J, leaving 8 bases between them. CDR3 residues: CAWTGPNTGELFF. The CDR3 DNA reads TGTGCCTGGACAGGGCCTAACACCGGGGAGCTGTTTTTT.

The chain joins TRBV9 to TRBJ1-6; no firm D call. The CDR3 consists of 16 residues. V shed 4 bases and J shed 6 bases, with 17 bases lying between them. Germline CDR1 and CDR2: SGDLS and YYNGEE. CDR3 coding DNA: TGTGCCAGCAGCCCACGTATAGGAACAGTTAATTCACCCCTCCACTTT. Translating it yields CASSPRIGTVNSPLHF.

The chain uses TRBV7-3 and TRBJ1-2; TRBD1 matches 11 bases. The CDR3 totals 15 residues. V shed 5 bases and J 7 bases; nucleotides not matched to a gene: 9. Germline-derived CDR1 and CDR2 are SGHTA and FQGTGA. Here the CDR3 reads CASSPFGQGAGGYTF. For the CDR3, the DNA is TGTGCCAGCAGCCCCTTCGGACAGGGGGCTGGTGGCTACACCTTC. Full variable domain (rest looked up from reference TRBV7-3 and TRBJ1-2): GAGVSQTPSNKVTEKGKYVELRCDPISGHTALYWYRQSLGQGPEFLIYFQGTGAADDSGLPNDRFFAVRPEGSVSTLKIQRTERGDSAVYLCASSPFGQGAGGYTFGSGTRLTVV.

The chain is built from TRBV9 and TRBJ2-1, with TRBD2 matching 8 bases. Germline V gene lookup returns CDR1 SGDLS and CDR2 YYNGEE. CDR3 size: 16 residues. With V trimmed by 0 bases and J by 2 bases, 4 bases remained unmatched. Written as DNA, the CDR3 is TGTGCCAGCAGCGTAGGTGGCGGGAGGACCTACAATGAGCAGTTCTTC. Amino acid sequence: CASSVGGGRTYNEQFF.

V is TRBV24-1 and J is TRBJ2-1; 13 nucleotides agree with TRBD2. The germline gives CDR1 KGHDR, CDR2 SFDVKD. V shed 3 bases, J shed 5 bases, and the junction held 6 bases outside the gene matches. This CDR3 region has 17 residues. The CDR3 nucleotides are TGTGCCACCAGTGATCCCGGACTAGCGGGAGTACACAATGAGCAGTTCTTC. Translating it yields CATSDPGLAGVHNEQFF.

The gene calls are TRBV28 and TRBJ1-2; D is unresolved. This CDR3 spans 13 amino acids. Germline values: CDR1 MDHEN, CDR2 SYDVKM. With 3 bases removed from V and 8 bases from J, the gap between germline ends came to 13 bases. In DNA, the CDR3 is TGTGCCAGCAGTTTCAATCGACATAAGGGCTACACCTTC. The encoded protein is CASSFNRHKGYTF.

The J gene is TRBJ1-5, the V gene TRBV6-6; D gene unclear. CDR1 and CDR2 (germline): MNHNY, SVGAGI (reference sequence). V was clipped by 5 bases and J by 4 bases, with 18 bases between them. The CDR3 extends over 16 amino acids. The CDR3 loop is CASSPRDGGWNQPQHF. For the CDR3, the DNA is TGTGCCAGCAGTCCACGCGACGGAGGTTGGAATCAGCCCCAGCATTTT.

This clone was counted only a few times. The J gene is TRBJ2-5, the V gene TRBV19; a possible D gene is TRBD1 (5 bases). The CDR3 is 18 residues long. CDR1 is LNHDA, CDR2 SQIVND, per germline (reference sequence). The germline V and J ends were trimmed by 4 bases and 4 bases, with 25 bases remaining between them. DNA for the CDR3: TGTGCCAGTAGTACCTCGGGCTCTAGGGCAGGGTTCGCAGAGACCCAGTACTTC. Amino acids: CASSTSGSRAGFAETQYF.

This CDR3 reads CASSGRQGSNEKLFF. DNA of the CDR3: TGTGCCAGCAGTGGCCGACAGGGTTCTAATGAAAAACTGTTTTTT. The rearrangement uses TRBV2 and TRBJ1-4, with 7 bases fitting TRBD1. CDR1 SNHLY and CDR2 FYNNEI come from the germline V gene. CDR3 length: 15 residues. J lost 3 bases, V lost 4 bases, and 5 bases had no gene match.

The rearrangement uses TRBV5-1 and TRBJ2-2, with 7 bases fitting TRBD2. From germline, CDR1 is SGHRS and CDR2 YFSETQ. The J segment lost 3 bases and the V segment lost 3 bases, leaving 5 bases of the junction unmatched. The CDR3 is made up of 15 amino acids. The CDR3 loop reads CASSWWGRDTGELFF. CDR3 in DNA: TGCGCCAGCAGCTGGTGGGGGAGGGACACCGGGGAGCTGTTTTTT.

Worth noting for this clone: This specimen includes other DNA sequences encoding the same CDR3. The chain recombines TRBV12-3 or TRBV12-4 with TRBJ1-1; D gene uncertain. The ends were cut back, 1 base at V and 1 base at J, with 4 bases in the middle. The length of the CDR3 is 13 residues. The CDR3 coding sequence is TGTGCCAGCAGTTTAGGACAGAACACTGAAGCTTTCTTT. This sequence encodes CASSLGQNTEAFF.

The chain uses TRBV19 and TRBJ2-7, with D maybe TRBD2 (6 bases). This CDR3 has 16 residues. Germline CDR1 and CDR2: LNHDA and SQIVND (reference sequence). Trimming pared 4 bases from V and 2 bases from J, leaving 18 bases between. The CDR3 DNA follows: TGTGCCAGTAGTAAGACTAGTGGAGACACGACCTACGAGCAGTACTTC. It translates to CASSKTSGDTTYEQYF.

On this clone itself: At one of its ends the junction is not consistent with the germline gene, which may arise from a read error. The chain employs TRBV7-3 and TRBJ1-1; D may be TRBD1 (5 bases). The CDR3 is made up of 12 amino acids. Germline loops: CDR1 SGHTA, CDR2 FQGTGA. The CDR3 region has the DNA TGTGCCAGCAGCTCCCCGGGGGAGCCCGCGGCCTTT. Protein product: CASSSPGEPAAF.

The chain couples TRBV4-3 to TRBJ2-1; the match to TRBD2 covers 8 bases. V dropped 0 bases and J dropped 0; count of bases not matched to a gene: 4. The CDR3 has 17 residues. Germline CDR1 is LGHNA and CDR2 is YSLEER. CDR3 bases: TGCGCCAGCAGCCAAGATCGTCTAGCGGGCTCCTACAATGAGCAGTTCTTC. This codes for CASSQDRLAGSYNEQFF.

The V call is TRBV10-3, the J call TRBJ2-3; TRBD1 might be the D (5 bases). Germline V gives CDR1 ENHRY, CDR2 SYGVKD. CDR3 length equals 14 residues. Trimming took 6 bases from V and 2 from J, leaving 12 bases between them. The CDR3 DNA reads as TGTGCCATCAGGACAGTTGCCATCACAGATACGCAGTATTTT. It is translated as CAIRTVAITDTQYF.

The V and J genes are TRBV18 and TRBJ1-3; 9 nucleotides match TRBD1. Per germline, CDR1 KGHSH and CDR2 LQKENI. This CDR3 region has 18 residues. Germline trimming cut 3 bases from V and 0 bases from J; bases unmatched to any gene: 9. The CDR3 loop reads CASSPTGGAPNSGNTIYF. CDR3 nucleotide sequence: TGTGCCAGCTCACCGACAGGGGGTGCCCCCAACTCTGGAAACACCATATATTTT.